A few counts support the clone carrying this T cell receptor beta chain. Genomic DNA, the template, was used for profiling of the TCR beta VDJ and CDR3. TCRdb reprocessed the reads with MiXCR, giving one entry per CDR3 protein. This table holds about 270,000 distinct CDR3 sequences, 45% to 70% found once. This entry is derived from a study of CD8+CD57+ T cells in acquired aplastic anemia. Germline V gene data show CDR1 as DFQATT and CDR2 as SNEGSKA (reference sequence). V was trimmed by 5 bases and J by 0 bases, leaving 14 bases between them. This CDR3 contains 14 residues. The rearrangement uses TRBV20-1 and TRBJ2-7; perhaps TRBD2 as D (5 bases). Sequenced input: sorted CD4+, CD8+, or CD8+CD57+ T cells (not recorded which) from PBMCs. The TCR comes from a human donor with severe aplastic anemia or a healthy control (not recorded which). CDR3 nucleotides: TGCAGTGCTCCGAGGGCTCCTTACTCCTACGAGCAGTACTTC. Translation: CSAPRAPYSYEQYF.